These T cell receptor beta chains were read from a single sample in a study of cytomegalovirus exposure and HLA in healthy donors. Clones were read by immunoSEQ multiplex PCR, and TCRdb kept only the in-frame ones, dropping some. The sample has 100,000 or so clones; 74% are singletons. The sample taken for sequencing was PBMCs. These receptors were obtained from a human donor in good health. CDR3s include the opening cysteine and the closing phenylalanine or tryptophan. Fields, in order: V gene, CDR3 length, clone size, J gene, D gene, CDR3 protein, CDR3 DNA. D genes are given only for firm matches. Size values are once, few and many counts, or a class for expanded clones, and some rows have none.

TRBV7-9	15	NA	TRBJ1-1	NA	CASSPDSISLSEAFF	TGTGCCAGCAGCCCAGACAGTATTTCCCTTTCTGAAGCTTTCTTT
TRBV6-4	18	NA	TRBJ2-1	TRBD1	CASSGSKGPGTGGSEQFF	TGTGCCAGCAGTGGTTCAAAGGGCCCCGGGACAGGGGGCAGTGAGCAGTTCTTC
TRBV10-3	17	NA	TRBJ1-3	NA	CAISESGGGASGNTIYF	TGTGCCATCAGTGAGTCGGGAGGGGGAGCGTCTGGAAACACCATATATTTT
TRBV19	14	NA	TRBJ2-7	NA	CASSRTAASYEQYF	TGTGCCAGTAGTCGGACAGCAGCATCCTACGAGCAGTACTTC
TRBV28	15	NA	TRBJ2-3	TRBD1	CASSFTGGQTDTQYF	TGTGCCAGCAGTTTCACAGGGGGACAGACAGATACGCAGTATTTT
TRBV2	14	few	TRBJ1-6	NA	CASGGRQLNSPLHF	TGTGCCAGCGGTGGGAGGCAGCTAAATTCACCCCTCCACTTT
TRBV5-4	14	NA	TRBJ1-6	TRBD1	CASSSGTVNSPLHF	TGTGCCAGCAGTTCCGGGACAGTTAATTCACCCCTCCACTTT
TRBV27	14	NA	TRBJ2-7	TRBD2	CASSYSGRAYEQYF	TGTGCCAGCAGCTATAGCGGGAGGGCCTACGAGCAGTACTTC
TRBV19	16	NA	TRBJ2-6	NA	CASSIGLSSGANVLTF	TGTGCCAGTAGTATCGGGTTGAGCTCTGGGGCCAACGTCCTGACTTTC
TRBV28	13	NA	TRBJ1-2	NA	CASSFERVSGYTF	TGTGCCAGCAGTTTTGAGAGGGTGTCCGGCTACACCTTC
TRBV5-1	14	NA	TRBJ2-7	TRBD2	CASSFSGGSYEQYF	TGCGCCAGCAGCTTCTCGGGAGGTAGCTACGAGCAGTACTTC
TRBV30	14	NA	TRBJ2-2	NA	CAWSVLEEVGELFF	TGTGCCTGGAGTGTACTCGAGGAGGTCGGGGAGCTGTTTTTT
TRBV18	14	once	TRBJ1-2	TRBD1	CASSPGQGNYGYTF	TGTGCCAGCTCACCAGGACAGGGAAACTATGGCTACACCTTC
TRBV2	14	NA	TRBJ2-7	TRBD1	CASSFDRGNYEQYF	TGTGCCAGCAGTTTTGACAGGGGAAACTACGAGCAGTACTTC